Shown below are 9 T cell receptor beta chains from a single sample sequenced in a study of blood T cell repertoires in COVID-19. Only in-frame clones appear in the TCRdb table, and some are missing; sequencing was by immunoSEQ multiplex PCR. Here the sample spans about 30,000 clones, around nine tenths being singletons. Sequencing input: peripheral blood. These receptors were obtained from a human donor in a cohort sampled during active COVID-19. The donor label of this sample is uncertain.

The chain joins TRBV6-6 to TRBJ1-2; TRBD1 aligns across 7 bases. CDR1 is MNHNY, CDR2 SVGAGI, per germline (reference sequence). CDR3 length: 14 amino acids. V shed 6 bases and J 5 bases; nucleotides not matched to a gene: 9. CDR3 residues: CASSATGEIYGYTF. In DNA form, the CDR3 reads TGTGCCAGCAGCGCAACAGGGGAGATTTATGGCTACACCTTC.

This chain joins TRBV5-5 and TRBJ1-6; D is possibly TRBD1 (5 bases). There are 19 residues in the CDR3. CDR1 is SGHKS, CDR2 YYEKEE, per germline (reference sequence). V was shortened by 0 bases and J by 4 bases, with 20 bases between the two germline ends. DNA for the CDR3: TGTGCCAGCAGCTTGGGTATCTACAGCGGGACGGCGTATAATTCACCCCTCCACTTT. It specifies CASSLGIYSGTAYNSPLHF.

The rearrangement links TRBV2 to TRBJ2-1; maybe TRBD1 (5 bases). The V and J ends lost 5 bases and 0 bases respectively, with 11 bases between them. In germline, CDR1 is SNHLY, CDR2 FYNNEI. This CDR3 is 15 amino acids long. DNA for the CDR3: TGTGCCAGCAGTAGCCAGGGAAGCTCCTACAATGAGCAGTTCTTC. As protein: CASSSQGSSYNEQFF.

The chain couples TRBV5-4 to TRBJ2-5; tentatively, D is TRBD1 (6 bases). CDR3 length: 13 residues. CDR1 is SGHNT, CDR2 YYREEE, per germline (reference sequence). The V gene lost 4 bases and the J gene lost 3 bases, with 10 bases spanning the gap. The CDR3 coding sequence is TGTGCCAGCAGCCTCAGGACAGAAGAGACCCAGTACTTC. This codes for CASSLRTEETQYF. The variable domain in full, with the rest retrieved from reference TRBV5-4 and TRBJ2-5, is ETGVTQSPTHLIKTRGQQVTLRCSSQSGHNTVSWYQQALGQGPQFIFQYYREEENGRGNFPPRFSGLQFPNYSSELNVNALELDDSALYLCASSLRTEETQYFGPGTRLLVL.

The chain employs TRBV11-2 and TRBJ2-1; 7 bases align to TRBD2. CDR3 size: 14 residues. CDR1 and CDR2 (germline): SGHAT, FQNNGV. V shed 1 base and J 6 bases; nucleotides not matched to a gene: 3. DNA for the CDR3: TGTGCCAGCAGCTTAGCTAGCGGACTCAATGAGCAGTTCTTC. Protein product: CASSLASGLNEQFF.

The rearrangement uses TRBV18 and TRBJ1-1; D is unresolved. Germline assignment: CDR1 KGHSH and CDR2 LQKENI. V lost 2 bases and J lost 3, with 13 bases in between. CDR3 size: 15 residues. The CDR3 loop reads CASSPDIQTDTEAFF. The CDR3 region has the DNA TGTGCCAGCTCACCAGACATTCAAACAGACACTGAAGCTTTCTTT.

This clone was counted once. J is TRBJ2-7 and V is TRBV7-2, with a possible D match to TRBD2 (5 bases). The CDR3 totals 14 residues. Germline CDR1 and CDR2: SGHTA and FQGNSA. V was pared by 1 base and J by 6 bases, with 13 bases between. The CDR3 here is CASSLGGGRSEQYF. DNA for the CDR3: TGTGCCAGCAGCTTAGGCGGCGGGCGGAGCGAGCAGTACTTC.

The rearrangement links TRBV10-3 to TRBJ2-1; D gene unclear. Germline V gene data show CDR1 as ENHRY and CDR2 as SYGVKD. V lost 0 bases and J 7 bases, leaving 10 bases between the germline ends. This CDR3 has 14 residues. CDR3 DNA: TGTGCCATCAGTGAGTCGATAGCCGATAATGAGCAGTTCTTC. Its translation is CAISESIADNEQFF.

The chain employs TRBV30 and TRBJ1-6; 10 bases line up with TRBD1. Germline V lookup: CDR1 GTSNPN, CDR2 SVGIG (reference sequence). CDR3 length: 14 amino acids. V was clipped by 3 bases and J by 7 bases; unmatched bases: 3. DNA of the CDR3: TGTGCCTGGAGCCGGGACAGGGGAAATTCACCCCTCCACTTT. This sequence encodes CAWSRDRGNSPLHF.